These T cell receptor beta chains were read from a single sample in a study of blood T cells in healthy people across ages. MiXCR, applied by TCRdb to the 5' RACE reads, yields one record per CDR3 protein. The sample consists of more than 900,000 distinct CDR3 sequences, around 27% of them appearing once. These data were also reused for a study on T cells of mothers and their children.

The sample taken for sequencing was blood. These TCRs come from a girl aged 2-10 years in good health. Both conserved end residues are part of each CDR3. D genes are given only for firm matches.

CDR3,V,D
CASSRPLAVYEQYF,TRBV7-9,TRBD2
CASSLKRSYEQYF,TRBV11-3,-
CASLSGLDYEQYF,TRBV28,TRBD2
CASSPTDSSYNSPLHF,TRBV4-2,-
CASSPGQDDIQYF,TRBV18,TRBD1
CASSLRTPPAVLFF,TRBV5-1,-
CASKSGSQETQYF,TRBV12-3/TRBV12-4,-
CASSYLSSRIQYF,TRBV6-5,-
CASSLVPSGEPYEQYF,TRBV7-9,TRBD2
CASSSRPGWETQYF,TRBV7-9,-
CASSFNLDTGELFF,TRBV5-1,-
CAGGDYNEQFF,TRBV13,-
CASSQDVGVAKNIQYF,TRBV4-1,-
CSVEETLNTEAFF,TRBV29-1,-
CRPPTRGNWSDTQYF,TRBV29-1,-
CATLRSGSTDTQYF,TRBV6-6,-
CSASRGLNEQFF,TRBV20-1,-
CASSQDGVASSYNEQFF,TRBV3-1,-
CASRRGGWGTQQETQYF,TRBV2,-
CASSRTPGQQGEKLFF,TRBV5-4,TRBD1
CASSLESSGTQYF,TRBV27,-
CASRNITSGSVYEQYF,TRBV12-3/TRBV12-4,TRBD2
CASSFPRKGQYF,TRBV11-2,-
CSVGQYDGYTF,TRBV29-1,-